Described below is a single TCR beta chain sequence and its context. The antigen remains undetermined. The data were taken from a study of yellow fever vaccine responses in identical twins. Study-wide results and caveats: Reportedly, the T cell response mounted by twins to vaccine seemed partly convergent, partly personalized.

CDR1 SGHRS and CDR2 YFSETQ come from the germline V gene. The CDR3 extends over 14 amino acids. The V and J ends lost 0 bases and 3 bases respectively, with 9 bases between them. MiXCR, applied by TCRdb to the RT-PCR reads, yields one record per CDR3 protein. Altogether over 8,500 distinct CDR3 sequences are present, approximately 80% being singletons, with the ten largest covering under 9.5%. This sample comprised T cells from blood (PBMCs), unsorted or a sorted subset (not recorded which), obtained before or after yellow fever vaccination (not recorded which). The J gene is TRBJ1-2, the V gene TRBV5-1; D gene ambiguous. The receptor was derived from a woman younger than 35 who received the yellow fever vaccine. The CDR3 sequence is CASSLGQQYYGYTF. The CDR3 region has the DNA TGCGCCAGCAGCTTGGGGCAGCAATACTATGGCTACACCTTC.